The sequence of this TCR beta chain was determined in a study of graft-versus-host responses after intestinal transplantation. At the level of the study: In this cohort, recipients had multivisceral, liver-intestinal, or isolated intestinal transplants.

Data came from immunoSEQ multiplex PCR; TCRdb stores just in-frame clones and leaves some out. The sample contains tens of thousands of clones, about 90% of which appear only once. Points on this clone: The antigen is unknown.

Study-wide findings and caveats: In recipient marrow, GvH clones were found, and some appeared first in ileum or blood.

CDR1 SGHRS and CDR2 YFSETQ come from the germline V gene. V dropped 0 bases and J dropped 8 bases, with 14 bases sitting between them. The CDR3 has 15 amino acids. This specimen was PBMCs, taken roughly 95 weeks after intestinal transplant. The clonotype originates from a human patient who received an intestinal transplant, so some T cells may come from the graft donor. The rearrangement links TRBV5-1 to TRBJ1-4, with a tentative D call TRBD1 (5 bases). Here the CDR3 reads CASSLVAGGEEKLFF. For the CDR3, the DNA is TGCGCCAGCAGCTTGGTTGCCGGGGGTGAGGAAAAACTGTTTTTT.